Below, 10 T cell receptor beta chains from the same sample are listed, as sequenced in a study of shared clonotypes between healthy human individuals. The naive CD8 fraction comprised CD45RO-negative cells positively selected for CCR7 and excluded terminally differentiated effector memory CD45RA+ cells. Generated by immunoSEQ multiplex PCR, the TCRdb table keeps only in-frame clones and is missing some. The table shows about 2.1 million clones, with 85% to 95% occurring only once. The sequencing input was naive CD8+ T cells from PBMCs. These receptors originate from a young man in good health. Some clones in this sample may be carry-over from other donors' samples.

The rearrangement links TRBV30 to TRBJ2-7, with 7 bases lining up with TRBD2. The CDR3 runs to 14 residues. V trimming: 0 bases; J trimming: 2 bases; junction bases outside the gene matches: 4. Germline CDR1 reads GTSNPN; CDR2 reads SVGIG (reference sequence). CDR3 residues: CAWSVERGPYEQYF. In nucleotides, the CDR3 is TGTGCCTGGAGTGTAGAGCGGGGCCCCTACGAGCAGTACTTC.

V is TRBV27 and J is TRBJ2-1; 8 nucleotides match TRBD2. Losses at the gene ends were 0 bases for V and 3 bases for J; bases not matched to a gene: 16. CDR3 length: 20 residues. CDR1 and CDR2 (germline): MNHEY, SMNVEV (reference sequence). The CDR3 loop reads CASSLSPPNIAGPVYNEQFF. CDR3 bases: TGTGCCAGCAGTTTATCTCCCCCGAATATAGCGGGACCCGTCTACAATGAGCAGTTCTTC.

This chain joins TRBV5-8 and TRBJ1-1, with TRBD1 as a possible D gene (5 bases). This CDR3 comprises 16 residues. Trimming removed 0 bases at V and 4 bases at J, with 16 bases between. The germline CDR1 and CDR2 sequences are SGHTS and YDEGEE. CDR3 residues: CASSLVSRGRGTEAFF. Here the CDR3 DNA reads TGTGCCAGCAGCTTGGTATCTCGGGGACGGGGCACTGAAGCTTTCTTT.

This rearrangement joins TRBV7-2 to TRBJ1-2; TRBD1 aligns across 9 bases. Germline V gene sequence: CDR1 SGHTA, CDR2 FQGNSA. V shed 5 bases, J shed 2 bases, and the junction held 6 bases outside the gene matches. The CDR3 has 15 amino acids. The CDR3 coding sequence is TGTGCCAGCAGCGCCCGGACAGGGGTCAACTATGGCTACACCTTC. Residues: CASSARTGVNYGYTF.

The chain employs TRBV28 and TRBJ2-1; D is unresolved. Germline values: CDR1 MDHEN, CDR2 SYDVKM. The CDR3 has 15 amino acids. The V gene lost 8 bases and the J gene lost 0 bases, with 14 bases spanning the gap. The CDR3: CASQERSSSYNEQFF. DNA of the CDR3: TGTGCCAGCCAGGAGCGTTCGAGCTCCTACAATGAGCAGTTCTTC.

As to this clone: In the same sample, other DNA sequences code for this CDR3. V and J are TRBV9 and TRBJ1-1; D gene ambiguous. The germline V gene has CDR1 SGDLS and CDR2 YYNGEE. The V and J ends lost 0 bases and 2 bases respectively, with 11 bases between them. The CDR3 totals 15 residues. The CDR3 DNA follows: TGTGCCAGCAGCGTAGATGTGGGTGGTAACACTGAAGCTTTCTTT. Protein: CASSVDVGGNTEAFF. Together with reference TRBV9 and TRBJ1-1, the CDR3 gives the full variable domain: DSGVTQTPKHLITATGQRVTLRCSPRSGDLSVYWYQQSLDQGLQFLIQYYNGEERAKGNILERFSAQQFPDLHSELNLSSLELGDSALYFCASSVDVGGNTEAFFGQGTRLTVV.

This chain links TRBV9 with TRBJ1-1, with 8 bases identical to TRBD1. V was pared by 3 bases and J by 5 bases, with 6 bases of the junction left unmatched. Germline CDR1 SGDLS, CDR2 YYNGEE. CDR3 length equals 14 residues. CDR3: CASSAERQGTEAFF. In DNA, the CDR3 is TGTGCCAGCAGCGCAGAGCGACAGGGGACTGAAGCTTTCTTT.

This clone was counted only a few times. The chain combines TRBV10-3 with TRBJ1-4, with D possibly TRBD1 on 5 matching bases. V lost 2 bases to trimming and J lost 13 bases, with 14 bases between them. In germline, CDR1 is ENHRY, CDR2 SYGVKD. The CDR3 spans 13 residues. CDR3 loop: CAISERDQVGLFF. In DNA, the CDR3 is TGTGCCATCAGTGAGAGGGACCAGGTGGGACTGTTTTTT.

The rearrangement uses TRBV5-1 and TRBJ2-2, with 14 bases lining up with TRBD2. The V gene end was trimmed by 3 bases and the J gene end by 5 bases; junction bases not matched to a gene: 6. Germline V lookup: CDR1 SGHRS, CDR2 YFSETQ. The CDR3 contains 17 residues. CDR3 loop: CASSSGLAGVWTGELFF. CDR3 nucleotide sequence: TGCGCCAGCAGCTCGGGACTAGCGGGAGTATGGACCGGGGAGCTGTTTTTT.

V is TRBV18 and J is TRBJ2-7; D call uncertain. In germline, CDR1 is KGHSH, CDR2 LQKENI. Trimming pared 2 bases from V and 3 bases from J, leaving 11 bases between. The CDR3 has 14 residues. The CDR3 sequence is CASSPVGSGYEQYF. The CDR3 bases are TGTGCCAGCTCACCAGTCGGTAGTGGCTACGAGCAGTACTTC.